This entry describes one T cell receptor (beta chain). The record originates from a study of pediatric ulcerative colitis. TCRdb keeps only in-frame clones here, not all; method: immunoSEQ multiplex PCR. The sample carries roughly 38,000 clones, 70% to 90% recorded once. The sequenced material came from blood. This sequence originates from a girl between 10 and 17 years old with moderate ulcerative colitis.

CDR3 DNA sequence: TGCAGCGGTTTGAGGGATAAGGGGAACAGGTACACTGAAGCTTTCTTT. Its protein is CSGLRDKGNRYTEAFF. This chain joins TRBV29-1 and TRBJ1-1, with D possibly matching TRBD1 (5 bases). Per the germline V gene, CDR1 is SQVTM and CDR2 is ANQGSEA. V lost 7 bases and J 3 bases, leaving 24 bases between the germline ends. This CDR3 has 16 residues.